A single sample is the source of the 3 T cell receptor beta chains below, sequenced in a study of glioma-infiltrating T cells after dendritic cell vaccination. The sample's time point: after dendritic cell vaccination, including at tumor progression/relapse. Here immunoSEQ multiplex PCR was the method, and the copy in TCRdb shows in-frame clones only, minus some. The data show tens of thousands of clones, less than 90% seen once. Sequenced here: blood, sampled after dendritic cell vaccination. All receptors come from a human donor with glioblastoma.

The J gene is TRBJ1-2, the V gene TRBV18, with D possibly being TRBD1 (6 bases). The CDR3 covers 15 residues. The germline CDR1 and CDR2 sequences are KGHSH and LQKENI. The V end lost 4 bases, the J end lost 0 bases, and 12 bases lay between the germline ends. The chain's CDR3 is CASSLDRRANYGYTF. The CDR3 nucleotides are TGTGCCAGCTCACTAGACAGGCGAGCTAACTATGGCTACACCTTC.

The V gene is TRBV2, the J gene TRBJ2-3; TRBD2 matches at 7 bases. The V segment lost 6 bases and the J segment 0 bases; nucleotides outside the gene matches: 0. The germline gives CDR1 SNHLY, CDR2 FYNNEI. This CDR3 is built from 13 residues. The CDR3 here is CASRAGSTDTQYF. The DNA for the CDR3 is TGTGCCAGCAGAGCGGGGAGCACAGATACGCAGTATTTT.

V gene TRBV19 combines with J gene TRBJ1-1, with D unclear. Looked up from germline, CDR1 is LNHDA and CDR2 is SQIVND (reference sequence). The CDR3 sequence is 12 residues long. The ends were cut back, 8 bases at V and 0 bases at J, with 7 bases in the middle. The CDR3 here is CASAKLNTEAFF. Written as DNA, the CDR3 is TGTGCCAGTGCGAAATTGAACACTGAAGCTTTCTTT. Together with reference TRBV19 and TRBJ1-1, the CDR3 gives the full variable domain: DGGITQSPKYLFRKEGQNVTLSCEQNLNHDAMYWYRQDPGQGLRLIYYSQIVNDFQKGDIAEGYSVSREKKESFPLTVTSAQKNPTAFYLCASAKLNTEAFFGQGTRLTVV.